Below are 18 T cell receptor beta chains sequenced from a single sample in a study of cytomegalovirus exposure and HLA in healthy donors. Amplification used 60 Vbeta primers and 13 Jbeta primers. Data came from immunoSEQ multiplex PCR; TCRdb stores just in-frame clones and leaves some out. The specimen's table records under 250,000 clones. Sequencing used PBMCs. These receptors were collected from a girl aged 2 to 9 in good health and CMV-seropositive.

The chain employs TRBV9 and TRBJ1-2; the D is unclear. CDR1 is SGDLS, CDR2 YYNGEE, per germline. Trimming took 9 bases from V and 5 from J, leaving 8 bases between them. The CDR3 covers 10 residues. In DNA form, the CDR3 reads TGTGCCACCCCGACTTATGGCTACACCTTC. Translated: CATPTYGYTF.

The J gene is TRBJ2-3, the V gene TRBV29-1; 10 bases match TRBD1. Unmatched junction bases numbered 9, after V lost 0 bases and J lost 6 bases. The CDR3 contains 16 residues. Germline CDR1 SQVTM, CDR2 ANQGSEA. The CDR3 region has the DNA TGCAGCGTTGAAGATCGCGACAGGGGGCATCAGGATACGCAGTATTTT. Protein sequence: CSVEDRDRGHQDTQYF.

A remark on this clone: Germline is not matched at one junction end, which may reflect a read error. The identical CDR3 is also encoded by other nucleotide sequences in the sample. The rearrangement joins TRBV5-4 to TRBJ2-1; perhaps TRBD2 as D (6 bases). This CDR3 has 13 residues. CDR1 and CDR2 from the germline V gene are SGHNT and YYREEE (reference sequence). CDR3 protein: CASSLGGRNEQFF. The CDR3 region has the DNA TGTGCCAGCAGTTTGGGAGGTCGAAATGAGCAGTTCTTC.

This sequence joins TRBV30 and TRBJ2-3; TRBD2 matches at 10 bases. Germline CDR1 and CDR2: GTSNPN and SVGIG (reference sequence). Trimming removed 3 bases from V and 4 bases from J; junction bases left unmatched: 7. The CDR3 has 15 residues. In DNA, the CDR3 is TGTGCCTGGAGGGTGGGACTAGCGTTCTCAGATACGCAGTATTTT. This translates into CAWRVGLAFSDTQYF. Variable domain in full (rest from reference TRBV30 and TRBJ2-3): SQTIHQWPATLVQPVGSPLSLECTVEGTSNPNLYWYRQAAGRGLQLLFYSVGIGQISSEVPQNLSASRPQDRQFILSSKKLLLSDSGFYLCAWRVGLAFSDTQYFGPGTRLTVL.

The V and J genes are TRBV5-6 and TRBJ2-7, with no clear D. The germline gives CDR1 SGHDT, CDR2 YYEEEE. Trimming shortened V by 0 bases and J by 1 base, and 8 bases separated the two germline ends. The CDR3 runs 14 residues. CDR3 DNA: TGTGCCAGCAGCTTGGGTCCGGGTTCCTACGAGCAGTACTTC. As protein: CASSLGPGSYEQYF.

The rearrangement links TRBV19 to TRBJ1-1, with TRBD1 identical over 9 bases. The CDR3 loop spans 16 amino acids. The germline CDR1 and CDR2 sequences are LNHDA and SQIVND (reference sequence). After removal of 4 bases from V and 0 bases from J, the junction contained 6 bases not matched to a gene. For the CDR3, the DNA is TGTGCCAGTAGTAGGGACAGGGCTGGATTGAACACTGAAGCTTTCTTT. As protein: CASSRDRAGLNTEAFF.

The chain recombines TRBV10-3 with TRBJ1-1; no definite D call. The CDR3 contains 14 residues. Per germline, CDR1 ENHRY and CDR2 SYGVKD. Trimming pared 4 bases from V and 3 bases from J, leaving 12 bases between. The CDR3 reads CAISASVSDTEAFF. DNA of the CDR3: TGTGCCATCAGTGCGTCAGTTAGCGACACTGAAGCTTTCTTT.

The chain couples TRBV7-2 to TRBJ2-2; TRBD2 might be the D (6 bases). Deletions cut 1 base from V and 9 bases from J, with 9 bases between. Looked up from germline, CDR1 is SGHTA and CDR2 is FQGNSA. The CDR3 runs to 13 residues. The CDR3, as DNA: TGTGCCAGCAGCTTAGGTCGGGAGCGGGAGCTGTTTTTT. It encodes CASSLGRERELFF.

The V gene is TRBV5-6, the J gene TRBJ1-2, with 8 nucleotides matching TRBD1. The V and J ends lost 3 bases and 4 bases, in that order; junction bases with no gene match: 14. There are 17 residues in the CDR3. Germline V gene data show CDR1 as SGHDT and CDR2 as YYEEEE. The CDR3 reads CASSSGTGTGGLYGYTF. Here the CDR3 DNA reads TGTGCCAGCAGCTCTGGGACCGGGACAGGAGGCCTCTATGGCTACACCTTC.

The J gene is TRBJ1-1, the V gene TRBV5-1; D may be TRBD1 (5 bases). Looked up from germline, CDR1 is SGHRS and CDR2 is YFSETQ. The V gene lost 1 base and the J gene lost 3 bases, with 13 bases spanning the gap. The CDR3 covers 15 residues. Here the CDR3 reads CASSLNSGLYTEAFF. The DNA of the CDR3 is TGCGCCAGCAGCTTGAATTCAGGGTTGTACACTGAAGCTTTCTTT.

CDR3 coding DNA: TGTGCCAGCAGATACACTGGGGCCAACGTCCTGACTTTC. It translates to CASRYTGANVLTF. V is TRBV28 and J is TRBJ2-6; no reliable D call. V was cut by 6 bases and J by 2 bases, with 5 bases left in between. The germline gives CDR1 MDHEN, CDR2 SYDVKM. The CDR3 loop spans 13 amino acids.

This chain joins TRBV2 and TRBJ2-2, with unresolved D. Trimming removed 6 bases from V and 0 bases from J, with 14 bases in between. Germline-derived CDR1 and CDR2 are SNHLY and FYNNEI. The CDR3 extends over 16 amino acids. In DNA form, the CDR3 reads TGTGCCAGCAGCTATACAGATTCAGCGAACACCGGGGAGCTGTTTTTT. Translated, it gives CASSYTDSANTGELFF.

This chain joins TRBV14 and TRBJ2-2; D is perhaps TRBD2 (5 bases). Trimming removed 3 bases from V and 5 bases from J, with 19 bases in between. Per germline, CDR1 SGHDN and CDR2 FVKESK. This CDR3 has 17 residues. The CDR3 nucleotides are TGTGCCAGCAGCCAGAGAAACGGCCGAGGCGGGACCGGGGAGCTGTTTTTT. It translates to CASSQRNGRGGTGELFF.

The J gene is TRBJ2-5, the V gene TRBV5-4; D is unclear. This CDR3 has 14 residues. Per the germline V gene, CDR1 is SGHNT and CDR2 is YYREEE (reference sequence). V dropped 3 bases and J dropped 1 base, with 10 bases sitting between them. CDR3 in amino acids: CASSSLGGQETQYF. The CDR3 nucleotides read TGTGCCAGCAGCTCCCTTGGCGGCCAAGAGACCCAGTACTTC.

The chain combines TRBV27 with TRBJ1-2; 7 bases are a match to TRBD1. The CDR3 is 14 amino acids. The germline V gene encodes CDR1 MNHEY and CDR2 SMNVEV (reference sequence). J gave up 8 bases and V 5 bases, and 11 bases lay outside the gene matches. The CDR3 loop is CASSPNRDRGGYTF. DNA of the CDR3: TGTGCCAGCAGTCCGAACCGGGACAGAGGGGGCTACACCTTC.

The V and J genes are TRBV15 and TRBJ2-7; D is undetermined. In germline, CDR1 is LNHNV, CDR2 YYDKDF (reference sequence). V was shortened by 4 bases and J by 2 bases, with 12 bases between the two germline ends. There are 14 residues in the CDR3. CDR3 nucleotide sequence: TGTGCCACCAGCACCCACCGAGAGGCCTACGAGCAGTACTTC. It translates to CATSTHREAYEQYF.

The CDR3 loop reads CATRGGEEQFF. The DNA of the CDR3 is TGTGCCACCCGGGGGGGTGAAGAGCAGTTCTTC. The chain has TRBV7-9 and TRBJ2-1, with 8 bases identical to TRBD2. V lost 10 bases, J lost 10 bases, and 6 bases stayed unmatched. The length of the CDR3 is 11 residues. Germline V gene data show CDR1 as SEHNR and CDR2 as FQNEAQ (reference sequence).

The CDR3 loop is CASSPGLSNTGELFF. CDR3 nucleotides: TGTGCCAGCAGTCCGGGACTATCGAACACCGGGGAGCTGTTTTTT. The chain has TRBV6-5 and TRBJ2-2; 7 bases map to TRBD2. This CDR3 is 15 amino acids long. The V gene end was trimmed by 5 bases and the J gene end by 0 bases; junction bases not matched to a gene: 3. The germline V gene encodes CDR1 MNHEY and CDR2 SVGAGI.